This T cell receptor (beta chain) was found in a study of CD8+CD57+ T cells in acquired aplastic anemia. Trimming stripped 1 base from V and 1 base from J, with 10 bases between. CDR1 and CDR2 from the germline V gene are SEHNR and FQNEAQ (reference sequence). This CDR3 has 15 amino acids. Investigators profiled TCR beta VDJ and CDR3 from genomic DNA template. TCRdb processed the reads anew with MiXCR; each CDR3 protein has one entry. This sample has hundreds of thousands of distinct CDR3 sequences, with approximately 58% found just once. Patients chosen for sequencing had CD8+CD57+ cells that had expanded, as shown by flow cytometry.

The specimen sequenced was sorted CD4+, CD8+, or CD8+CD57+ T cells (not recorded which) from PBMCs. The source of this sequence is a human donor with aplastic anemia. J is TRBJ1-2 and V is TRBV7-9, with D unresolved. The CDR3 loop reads CASSLGGDRNYGYTF. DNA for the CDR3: TGTGCCAGCAGCTTAGGCGGAGACCGTAACTATGGCTACACCTTC. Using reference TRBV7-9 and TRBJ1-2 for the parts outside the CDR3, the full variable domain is DTGVSQNPRHKITKRGQNVTFRCDPISEHNRLYWYRQTLGQGPEFLTYFQNEAQLEKSRLLSDRFSAERPKGSFSTLEIQRTEQGDSAMYLCASSLGGDRNYGYTFGSGTRLTVV.